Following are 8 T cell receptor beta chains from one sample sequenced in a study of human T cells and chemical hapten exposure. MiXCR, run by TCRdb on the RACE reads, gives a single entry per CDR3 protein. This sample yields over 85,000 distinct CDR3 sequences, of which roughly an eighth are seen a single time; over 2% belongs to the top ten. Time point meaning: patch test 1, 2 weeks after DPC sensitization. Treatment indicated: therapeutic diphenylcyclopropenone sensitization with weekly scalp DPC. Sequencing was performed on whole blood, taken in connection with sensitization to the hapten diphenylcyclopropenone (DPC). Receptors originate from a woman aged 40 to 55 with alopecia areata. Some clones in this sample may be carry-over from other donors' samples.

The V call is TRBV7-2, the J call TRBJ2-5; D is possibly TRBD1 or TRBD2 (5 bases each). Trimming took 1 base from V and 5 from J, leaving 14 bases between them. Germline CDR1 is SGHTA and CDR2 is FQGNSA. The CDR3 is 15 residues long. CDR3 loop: CASSLVGGEEETQYF. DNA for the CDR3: TGTGCCAGCAGCTTAGTTGGGGGTGAAGAGGAGACCCAGTACTTC.

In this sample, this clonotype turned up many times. The DNA for the CDR3 is TGTGCCAGCAGCTTAGAAGGGTCAGATACGCAGTATTTT. Protein: CASSLEGSDTQYF. The chain combines TRBV7-9 with TRBJ2-3; no firm D call. Trimming pared 1 base from V and 4 bases from J, leaving 6 bases between. This CDR3 has 13 residues. From germline, CDR1 is SEHNR and CDR2 FQNEAQ (reference sequence).

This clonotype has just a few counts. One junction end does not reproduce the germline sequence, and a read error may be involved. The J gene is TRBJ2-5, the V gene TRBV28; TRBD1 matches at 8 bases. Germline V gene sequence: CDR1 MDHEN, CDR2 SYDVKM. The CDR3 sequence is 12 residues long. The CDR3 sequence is CASRKPGGRYDF. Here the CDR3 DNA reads TGTGCCAGCAGAAAACCAGGGGGCCGTTACGACTTC.

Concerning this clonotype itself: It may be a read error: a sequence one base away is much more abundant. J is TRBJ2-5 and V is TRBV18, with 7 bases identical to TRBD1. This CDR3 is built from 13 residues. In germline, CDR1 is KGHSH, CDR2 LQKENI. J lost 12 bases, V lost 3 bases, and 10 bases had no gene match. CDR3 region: CASSPVSGQPKYF. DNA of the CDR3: TGTGCCAGCTCACCGGTATCGGGACAGCCTAAGTACTTC.

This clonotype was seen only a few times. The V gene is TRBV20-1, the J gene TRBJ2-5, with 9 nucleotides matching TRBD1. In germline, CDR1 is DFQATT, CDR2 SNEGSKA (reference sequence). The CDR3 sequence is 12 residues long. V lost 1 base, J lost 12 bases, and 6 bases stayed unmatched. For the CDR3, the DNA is TGCAGTGCTAGAGGGATTCGACAGGGGGAGTACTTC. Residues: CSARGIRQGEYF.

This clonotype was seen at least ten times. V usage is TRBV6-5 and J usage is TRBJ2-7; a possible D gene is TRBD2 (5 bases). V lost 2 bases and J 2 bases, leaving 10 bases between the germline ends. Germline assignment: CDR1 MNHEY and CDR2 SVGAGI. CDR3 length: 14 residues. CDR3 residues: CASSYGVGAYEQYF. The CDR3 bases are TGTGCCAGCAGTTACGGGGTCGGGGCCTACGAGCAGTACTTC.

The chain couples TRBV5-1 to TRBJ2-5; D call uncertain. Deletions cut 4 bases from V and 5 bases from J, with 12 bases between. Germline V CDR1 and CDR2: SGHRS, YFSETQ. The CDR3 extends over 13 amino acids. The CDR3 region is CASSPSVRETQYF. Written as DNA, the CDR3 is TGCGCCAGCAGCCCCTCGGTTCGGGAGACCCAGTACTTC.

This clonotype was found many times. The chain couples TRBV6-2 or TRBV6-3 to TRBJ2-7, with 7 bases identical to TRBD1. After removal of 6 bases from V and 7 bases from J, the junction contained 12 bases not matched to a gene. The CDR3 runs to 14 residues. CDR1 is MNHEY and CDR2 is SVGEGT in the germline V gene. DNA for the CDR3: TGTGCCAGCAGGATGACAGGGACCTTCGGTGAGCAGTACTTC. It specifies CASRMTGTFGEQYF.